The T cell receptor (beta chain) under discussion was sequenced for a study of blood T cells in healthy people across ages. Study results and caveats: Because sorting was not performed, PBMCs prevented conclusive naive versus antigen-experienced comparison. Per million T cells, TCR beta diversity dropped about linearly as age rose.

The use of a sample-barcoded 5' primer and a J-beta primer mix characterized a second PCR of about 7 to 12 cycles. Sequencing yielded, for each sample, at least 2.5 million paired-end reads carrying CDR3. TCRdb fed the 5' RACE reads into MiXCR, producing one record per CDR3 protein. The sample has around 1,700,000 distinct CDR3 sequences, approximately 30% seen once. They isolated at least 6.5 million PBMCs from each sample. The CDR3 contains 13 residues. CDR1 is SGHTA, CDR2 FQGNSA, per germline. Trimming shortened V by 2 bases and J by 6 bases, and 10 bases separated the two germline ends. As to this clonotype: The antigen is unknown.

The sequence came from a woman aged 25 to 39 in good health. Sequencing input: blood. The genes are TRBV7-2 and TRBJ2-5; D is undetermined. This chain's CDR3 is CASSLRTDQTQYF. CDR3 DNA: TGTGCCAGCAGCTTAAGGACGGACCAGACCCAGTACTTC. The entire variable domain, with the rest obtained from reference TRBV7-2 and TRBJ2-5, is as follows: GAGVSQSPSNKVTEKGKDVELRCDPISGHTALYWYRQSLGQGLEFLIYFQGNSAPDKSGLPSDRFSAERTGGSVSTLTIQRTQQEDSAVYLCASSLRTDQTQYFGPGTRLLVL.